The clone carrying this TCR beta chain was seen a single time. The data stem from a study of blood T cell repertoires in COVID-19. Looking at the study overall: Samples representing acute and convalescent COVID-19 were sourced from the United States, Italy and Spain. Sample material is recorded as cDNA or gDNA derived from T cells, B-cell-depleted T cells, or PBMCs.

The table came from immunoSEQ multiplex PCR; TCRdb's copy has only in-frame clones and leaves some out. The repertoire holds 150,000 to 200,000 clones, with around nine tenths as singletons. The CDR3 consists of 15 residues. CDR1 and CDR2 from the germline V gene are SNHLY and FYNNEI. Trimming removed 3 bases at V and 3 bases at J, with 11 bases between. The clonotype originates from a human donor in a cohort sampled during active COVID-19. Sequencing input: peripheral blood. This chain connects TRBV2 to TRBJ1-4; tentative D call: TRBD1 (5 bases). The CDR3 DNA follows: TGTGCCAGCAGTGATACGGGGGTGTCTAATGAAAAACTGTTTTTT. This gives the protein CASSDTGVSNEKLFF.